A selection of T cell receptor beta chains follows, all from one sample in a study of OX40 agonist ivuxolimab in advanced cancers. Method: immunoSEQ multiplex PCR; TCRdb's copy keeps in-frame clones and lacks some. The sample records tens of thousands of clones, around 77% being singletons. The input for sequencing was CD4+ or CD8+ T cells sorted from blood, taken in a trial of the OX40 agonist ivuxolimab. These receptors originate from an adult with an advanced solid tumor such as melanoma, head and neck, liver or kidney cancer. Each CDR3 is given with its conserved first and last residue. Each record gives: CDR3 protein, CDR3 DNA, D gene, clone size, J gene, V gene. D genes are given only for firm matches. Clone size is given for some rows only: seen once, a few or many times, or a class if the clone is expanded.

CDR3 protein: CASSEGSGGWGYTF
CDR3 DNA: TGTGCCAGCAGCGAGGGATCAGGAGGATGGGGCTACACCTTC
D gene: -
clone size: -
J gene: TRBJ1-2
V gene: TRBV9

CDR3 protein: CASKHSGNTIYF
CDR3 DNA: TGTGCCAGCAAGCACTCTGGAAACACCATATATTTT
D gene: -
clone size: few
J gene: TRBJ1-3
V gene: TRBV2

CDR3 protein: CASSPQGTNEKLFF
CDR3 DNA: TGTGCCAGCAGCCCACAGGGAACTAATGAAAAACTGTTTTTT
D gene: -
clone size: -
J gene: TRBJ1-4
V gene: TRBV7-2

CDR3 protein: CGSKGGTNTEAFF
CDR3 DNA: TGTGGATCTAAGGGTGGGACGAACACTGAAGCTTTCTTT
D gene: -
clone size: -
J gene: TRBJ1-1
V gene: TRBV30

CDR3 protein: CATSRGGDSYEQYF
CDR3 DNA: TGTGCCACCAGCAGAGGAGGGGACAGTTACGAGCAGTACTTC
D gene: TRBD1
clone size: -
J gene: TRBJ2-7
V gene: TRBV15

CDR3 protein: CASRLAEWGEQFF
CDR3 DNA: TGTGCCAGCCGGCTAGCGGAGTGGGGTGAGCAGTTCTTC
D gene: TRBD2
clone size: -
J gene: TRBJ2-1
V gene: TRBV6-1

CDR3 protein: CASSRRLDTGELFF
CDR3 DNA: TGTGCCAGTAGTAGAAGACTGGACACCGGGGAGCTGTTTTTT
D gene: -
clone size: few
J gene: TRBJ2-2
V gene: TRBV19

CDR3 protein: CASRLADQPQHF
CDR3 DNA: TGTGCCAGCAGGCTGGCGGATCAGCCCCAGCATTTT
D gene: -
clone size: -
J gene: TRBJ1-5
V gene: TRBV6-5

CDR3 protein: CASSLGENTEAFF
CDR3 DNA: TGTGCCAGCAGCTTAGGGGAGAACACTGAAGCTTTCTTT
D gene: -
clone size: -
J gene: TRBJ1-1
V gene: TRBV7-8

CDR3 protein: CASRGDRASGGPQHF
CDR3 DNA: TGCGCCAGCAGGGGGGACAGGGCCTCGGGGGGTCCCCAGCATTTT
D gene: TRBD1
clone size: -
J gene: TRBJ1-5
V gene: TRBV10-2

CDR3 protein: CASSTGTGPHF
CDR3 DNA: TGTGCCAGCAGTACAGGGACAGGGCCACACTTC
D gene: TRBD1
clone size: -
J gene: TRBJ2-5
V gene: TRBV6-1

CDR3 protein: CASSARGGSDTQYF
CDR3 DNA: TGTGCCAGCAGCGCCCGAGGGGGGTCAGATACGCAGTATTTT
D gene: -
clone size: few
J gene: TRBJ2-3
V gene: TRBV11-3

CDR3 protein: CASSGPRDNYGYTF
CDR3 DNA: TGTGCCAGCAGTGGCCCCCGGGACAACTATGGCTACACCTTC
D gene: -
clone size: -
J gene: TRBJ1-2
V gene: TRBV6-1

CDR3 protein: CAWSRTEAFF
CDR3 DNA: TGTGCCTGGAGTCGGACTGAAGCTTTCTTT
D gene: -
clone size: -
J gene: TRBJ1-1
V gene: TRBV30

CDR3 protein: CATHGRGPGNTIYF
CDR3 DNA: TGTGCCACCCACGGTCGGGGACCTGGAAACACCATATATTTT
D gene: -
clone size: -
J gene: TRBJ1-3
V gene: TRBV7-6

CDR3 protein: CASRNHGTALSGNTIYF
CDR3 DNA: TGTGCCAGCAGGAATCATGGGACAGCGCTCTCTGGAAACACCATATATTTT
D gene: TRBD1
clone size: -
J gene: TRBJ1-3
V gene: TRBV28

CDR3 protein: CASSLNQGSSGNTIYF
CDR3 DNA: TGTGCCAGCAGCTTAAACCAGGGGTCGAGTGGAAACACCATATATTTT
D gene: -
clone size: -
J gene: TRBJ1-3
V gene: TRBV5-5

CDR3 protein: CAIRQRSPLNTEAFF
CDR3 DNA: TGTGCCATCAGACAGAGATCTCCCCTGAACACTGAAGCTTTCTTT
D gene: -
clone size: -
J gene: TRBJ1-1
V gene: TRBV10-3

CDR3 protein: CASRFPGGSNEQFF
CDR3 DNA: TGCGCCAGCAGGTTCCCGGGGGGCTCTAATGAGCAGTTCTTC
D gene: -
clone size: -
J gene: TRBJ2-1
V gene: TRBV5-1

CDR3 protein: CASSVTSGLSEQYF
CDR3 DNA: TGTGCCAGCAGCGTTACTAGCGGATTAAGCGAGCAGTACTTC
D gene: TRBD2
clone size: -
J gene: TRBJ2-7
V gene: TRBV7-2

CDR3 protein: CASSDTNRNEQFF
CDR3 DNA: TGTGCCAGCAGTGACACTAATCGAAATGAGCAGTTCTTC
D gene: -
clone size: -
J gene: TRBJ2-1
V gene: TRBV25-1

CDR3 protein: CASSNSEVLYGYTF
CDR3 DNA: TGTGCCAGCAGCAACTCGGAGGTTCTCTATGGCTACACCTTC
D gene: -
clone size: medium-sized
J gene: TRBJ1-2
V gene: TRBV6-5

CDR3 protein: CASSPTALGYTF
CDR3 DNA: TGTGCCAGCAGTCCTACTGCCCTTGGCTACACCTTC
D gene: -
clone size: -
J gene: TRBJ1-2
V gene: TRBV28

CDR3 protein: CASSIGRLAFF
CDR3 DNA: TGTGCCAGTAGTATAGGCAGGCTGGCTTTCTTT
D gene: -
clone size: -
J gene: TRBJ1-1
V gene: TRBV19

CDR3 protein: CATRTSTNEKLFF
CDR3 DNA: TGTGCCACCCGGACGTCAACTAATGAAAAACTGTTTTTT
D gene: -
clone size: -
J gene: TRBJ1-4
V gene: TRBV19

CDR3 protein: CAISGTKDEQFF
CDR3 DNA: TGTGCCATCAGTGGGACTAAAGATGAGCAGTTCTTC
D gene: -
clone size: -
J gene: TRBJ2-1
V gene: TRBV10-3

CDR3 protein: CASREKSGTSETPNTGELFF
CDR3 DNA: TGTGCCAGCAGAGAGAAATCCGGGACTAGCGAGACGCCGAACACCGGGGAGCTGTTTTTT
D gene: TRBD2
clone size: few
J gene: TRBJ2-2
V gene: TRBV6-4

CDR3 protein: CASSQPRLNNEQFF
CDR3 DNA: TGCGCCAGCAGCCAACCTCGATTGAACAATGAGCAGTTCTTC
D gene: -
clone size: -
J gene: TRBJ2-1
V gene: TRBV4-1

CDR3 protein: CASSLSTSSTYNEQFF
CDR3 DNA: TGTGCCAGCAGCCTCAGCACTTCTTCTACCTACAATGAGCAGTTCTTC
D gene: -
clone size: -
J gene: TRBJ2-1
V gene: TRBV9

CDR3 protein: CATSRDPLAASEQFF
CDR3 DNA: TGTGCCACCAGCAGAGATCCACTAGCGGCCTCCGAGCAGTTCTTC
D gene: TRBD2
clone size: once
J gene: TRBJ2-1
V gene: TRBV15

CDR3 protein: CASSSRQAALGRGNTEAFF
CDR3 DNA: TGTGCCAGCAGTTCCCGACAGGCGGCGCTGGGAAGGGGGAACACTGAAGCTTTCTTT
D gene: -
clone size: few
J gene: TRBJ1-1
V gene: TRBV28

CDR3 protein: CASSSELGQPQHF
CDR3 DNA: TGTGCCAGCAGCTCAGAACTTGGTCAGCCCCAGCATTTT
D gene: -
clone size: medium-sized
J gene: TRBJ1-5
V gene: TRBV11-2

CDR3 protein: CASSPGIGGTDTQYF
CDR3 DNA: TGTGCCAGCAGCCCTGGGATAGGGGGCACAGATACGCAGTATTTT
D gene: -
clone size: few
J gene: TRBJ2-3
V gene: TRBV2

CDR3 protein: CATSRDRANINYGYTF
CDR3 DNA: TGTGCCACCAGCAGAGATCGCGCGAACATTAACTATGGCTACACCTTC
D gene: -
clone size: -
J gene: TRBJ1-2
V gene: TRBV15

CDR3 protein: CASSLRTDTGELFF
CDR3 DNA: TGTGCCAGCAGCTTGCGAACAGACACCGGGGAGCTGTTTTTT
D gene: -
clone size: -
J gene: TRBJ2-2
V gene: TRBV5-4

CDR3 protein: CASSPLKGGYEQCF
CDR3 DNA: TGTGCCAGCTCACCATTGAAGGGAGGCTACGAGCAGTGCTTC
D gene: -
clone size: -
J gene: TRBJ2-7
V gene: TRBV18

CDR3 protein: CASGSSTDTQYF
CDR3 DNA: TGTGCCTCTGGGTCGAGCACAGATACGCAGTATTTT
D gene: -
clone size: -
J gene: TRBJ2-3
V gene: TRBV28

CDR3 protein: CASSGRDSYEQYF
CDR3 DNA: TGTGCCAGCAGTGGAAGGGACAGCTACGAGCAGTACTTC
D gene: TRBD1
clone size: once
J gene: TRBJ2-7
V gene: TRBV6-5

CDR3 protein: CASSLESGNTEAFF
CDR3 DNA: TGTGCCAGCAGCTTAGAGTCGGGGAACACTGAAGCTTTCTTT
D gene: -
clone size: -
J gene: TRBJ1-1
V gene: TRBV7-2

CDR3 protein: CASRDQGLAGGQSYNEQFF
CDR3 DNA: TGTGCCAGCAGAGACCAGGGACTAGCGGGAGGGCAGTCCTACAATGAGCAGTTCTTC
D gene: TRBD2
clone size: -
J gene: TRBJ2-1
V gene: TRBV27

CDR3 protein: CASSSHRAYEQYF
CDR3 DNA: TGTGCCAGCAGCTCCCACAGGGCTTACGAGCAGTACTTC
D gene: -
clone size: -
J gene: TRBJ2-7
V gene: TRBV7-3